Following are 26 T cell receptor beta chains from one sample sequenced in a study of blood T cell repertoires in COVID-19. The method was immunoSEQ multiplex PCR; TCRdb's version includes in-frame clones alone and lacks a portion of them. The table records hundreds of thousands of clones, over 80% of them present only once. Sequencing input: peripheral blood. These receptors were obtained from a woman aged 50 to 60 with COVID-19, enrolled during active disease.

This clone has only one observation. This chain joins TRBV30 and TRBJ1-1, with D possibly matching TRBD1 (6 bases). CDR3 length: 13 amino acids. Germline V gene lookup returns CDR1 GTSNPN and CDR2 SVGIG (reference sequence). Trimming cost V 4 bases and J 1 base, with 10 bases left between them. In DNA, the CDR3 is TGTGCCTGGACCCTGGGACAGAACACTGAAGCTTTCTTT. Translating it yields CAWTLGQNTEAFF.

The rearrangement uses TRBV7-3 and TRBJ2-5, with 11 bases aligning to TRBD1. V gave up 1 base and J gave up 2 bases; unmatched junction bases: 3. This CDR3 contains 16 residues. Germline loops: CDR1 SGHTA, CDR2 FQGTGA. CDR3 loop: CASSLRDRGYQETQYF. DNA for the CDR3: TGTGCCAGCAGCTTAAGGGACAGGGGGTATCAAGAGACCCAGTACTTC.

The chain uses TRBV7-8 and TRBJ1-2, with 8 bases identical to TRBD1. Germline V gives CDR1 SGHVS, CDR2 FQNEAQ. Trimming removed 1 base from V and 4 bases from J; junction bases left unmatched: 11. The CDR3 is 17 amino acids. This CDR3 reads CASSLVSTGQALYGYTF. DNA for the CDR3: TGTGCCAGCAGCTTAGTCTCCACGGGACAGGCCCTCTATGGCTACACCTTC.

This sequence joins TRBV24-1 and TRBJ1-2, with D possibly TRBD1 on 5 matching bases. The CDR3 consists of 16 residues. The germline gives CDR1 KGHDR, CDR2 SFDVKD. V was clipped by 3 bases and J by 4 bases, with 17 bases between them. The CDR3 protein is CATSDGGMGQPYGYTF. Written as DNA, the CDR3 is TGTGCCACCAGTGATGGCGGGATGGGGCAGCCCTATGGCTACACCTTC.

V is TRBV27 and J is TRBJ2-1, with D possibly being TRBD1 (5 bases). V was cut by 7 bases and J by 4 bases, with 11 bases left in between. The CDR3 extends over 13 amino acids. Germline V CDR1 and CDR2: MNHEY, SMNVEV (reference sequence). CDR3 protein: CASKRQLYNEQFF. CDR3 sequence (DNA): TGTGCCAGCAAAAGACAGCTTTACAATGAGCAGTTCTTC.

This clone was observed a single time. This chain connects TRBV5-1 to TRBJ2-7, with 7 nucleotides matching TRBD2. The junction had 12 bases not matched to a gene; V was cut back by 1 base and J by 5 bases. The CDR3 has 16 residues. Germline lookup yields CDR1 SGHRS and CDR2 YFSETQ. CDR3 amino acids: CASSLSGRGVVNEQYF. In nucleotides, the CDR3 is TGCGCCAGCAGCTTGAGCGGACGGGGGGTCGTGAACGAGCAGTACTTC.

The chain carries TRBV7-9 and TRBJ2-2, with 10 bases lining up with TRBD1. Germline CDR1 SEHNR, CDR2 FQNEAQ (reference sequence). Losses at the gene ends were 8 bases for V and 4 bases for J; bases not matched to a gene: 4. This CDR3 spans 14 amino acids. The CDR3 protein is CASGTGVFTGELFF. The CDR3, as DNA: TGTGCCAGCGGGACAGGGGTATTCACCGGGGAGCTGTTTTTT.

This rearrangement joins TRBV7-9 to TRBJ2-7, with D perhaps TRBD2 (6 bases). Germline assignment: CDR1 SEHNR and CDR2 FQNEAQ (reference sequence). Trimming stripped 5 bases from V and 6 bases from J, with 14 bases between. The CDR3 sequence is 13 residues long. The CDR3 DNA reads TGTGCCAGCAGCCCGGGACTTGGTTTCGAGCAGTACTTC. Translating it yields CASSPGLGFEQYF.

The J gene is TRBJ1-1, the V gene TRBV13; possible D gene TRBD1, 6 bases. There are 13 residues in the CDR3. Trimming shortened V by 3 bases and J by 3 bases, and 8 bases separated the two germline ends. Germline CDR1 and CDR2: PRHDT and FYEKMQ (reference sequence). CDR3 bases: TGTGCCAGCAGCTTTAACAGGGACACTGAAGCTTTCTTT. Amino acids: CASSFNRDTEAFF. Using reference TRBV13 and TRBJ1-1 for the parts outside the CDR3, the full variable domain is AAGVIQSPRHLIKEKRETATLKCYPIPRHDTVYWYQQGPGQDPQFLISFYEKMQSDKGSIPDRFSAQQFSDYHSELNMSSLELGDSALYFCASSFNRDTEAFFGQGTRLTVV.

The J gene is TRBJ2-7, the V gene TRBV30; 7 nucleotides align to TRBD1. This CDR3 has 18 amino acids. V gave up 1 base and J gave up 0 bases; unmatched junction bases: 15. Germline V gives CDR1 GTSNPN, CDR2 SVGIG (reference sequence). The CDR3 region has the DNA TGTGCCTGGAGTGCGGCCAGGGGGTCCCTATCGCGCTCCTACGAGCAGTACTTC. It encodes CAWSAARGSLSRSYEQYF.

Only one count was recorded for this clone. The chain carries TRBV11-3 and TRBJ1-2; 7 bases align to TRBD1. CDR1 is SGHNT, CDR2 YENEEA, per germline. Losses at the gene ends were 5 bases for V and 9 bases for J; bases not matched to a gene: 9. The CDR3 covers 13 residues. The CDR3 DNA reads TGTGCCAGCAGCCACAGCGACAGGGCCAGCTACACCTTC. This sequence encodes CASSHSDRASYTF.

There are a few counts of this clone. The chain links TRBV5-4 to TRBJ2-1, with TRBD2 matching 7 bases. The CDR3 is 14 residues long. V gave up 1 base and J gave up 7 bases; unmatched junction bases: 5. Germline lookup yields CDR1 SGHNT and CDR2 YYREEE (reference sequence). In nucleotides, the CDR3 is TGTGCCAGCAGCTTGTTAGGCGGGAGAAATGAGCAGTTCTTC. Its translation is CASSLLGGRNEQFF.

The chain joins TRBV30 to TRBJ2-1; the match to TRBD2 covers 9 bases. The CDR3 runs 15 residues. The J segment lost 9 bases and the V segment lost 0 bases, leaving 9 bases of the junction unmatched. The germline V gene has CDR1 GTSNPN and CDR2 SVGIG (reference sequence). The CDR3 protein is CAWSVWAGGLGEQFF. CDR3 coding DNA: TGTGCCTGGAGTGTGTGGGCGGGAGGGTTAGGTGAGCAGTTCTTC.

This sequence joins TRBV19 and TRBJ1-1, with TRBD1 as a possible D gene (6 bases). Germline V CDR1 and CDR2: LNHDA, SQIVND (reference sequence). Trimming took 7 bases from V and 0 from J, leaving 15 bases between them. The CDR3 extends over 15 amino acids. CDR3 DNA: TGTGCCAGTATGGGACCGGGACACTTGAACACTGAAGCTTTCTTT. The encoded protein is CASMGPGHLNTEAFF.

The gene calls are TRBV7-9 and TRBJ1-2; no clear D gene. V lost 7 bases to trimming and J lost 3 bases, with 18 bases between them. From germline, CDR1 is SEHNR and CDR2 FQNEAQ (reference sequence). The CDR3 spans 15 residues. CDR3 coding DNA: TGTGCCAGCACCACCCGGGGAGGTTGGGACTATGGCTACACCTTC. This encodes CASTTRGGWDYGYTF.

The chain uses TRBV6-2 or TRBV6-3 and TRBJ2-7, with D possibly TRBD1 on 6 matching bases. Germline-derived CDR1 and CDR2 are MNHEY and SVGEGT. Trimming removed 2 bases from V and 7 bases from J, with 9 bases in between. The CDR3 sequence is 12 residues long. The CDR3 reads CASSYRGWEQYF. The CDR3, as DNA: TGTGCCAGCAGTTACAGGGGGTGGGAGCAGTACTTC.

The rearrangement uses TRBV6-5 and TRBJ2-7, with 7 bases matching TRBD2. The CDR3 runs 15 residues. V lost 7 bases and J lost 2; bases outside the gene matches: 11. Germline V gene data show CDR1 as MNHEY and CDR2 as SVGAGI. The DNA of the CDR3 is TGTGCCAGCACCAGAAGCGGGATTCCACCCTACGAGCAGTACTTC. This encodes CASTRSGIPPYEQYF.

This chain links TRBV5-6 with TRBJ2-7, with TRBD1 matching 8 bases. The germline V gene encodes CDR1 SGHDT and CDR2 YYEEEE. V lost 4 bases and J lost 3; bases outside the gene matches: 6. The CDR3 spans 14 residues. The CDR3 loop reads CASSAGTGYYEQYF. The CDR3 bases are TGTGCCAGCAGCGCAGGGACAGGCTACTACGAGCAGTACTTC.

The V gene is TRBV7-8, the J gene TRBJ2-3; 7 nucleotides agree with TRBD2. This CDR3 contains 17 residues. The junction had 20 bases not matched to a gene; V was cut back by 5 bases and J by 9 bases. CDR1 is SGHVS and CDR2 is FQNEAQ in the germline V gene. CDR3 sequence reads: CASSRIAGEKARGTQYF. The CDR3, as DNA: TGTGCCAGCAGCCGAATAGCGGGTGAGAAGGCGAGGGGCACGCAGTATTTT.

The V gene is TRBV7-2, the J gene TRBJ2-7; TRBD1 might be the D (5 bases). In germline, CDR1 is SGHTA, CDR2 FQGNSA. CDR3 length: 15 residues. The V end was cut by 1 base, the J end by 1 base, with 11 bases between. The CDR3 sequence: CASSLEAGMSYEQYF. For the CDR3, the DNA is TGTGCCAGCAGCTTAGAAGCAGGGATGTCCTACGAGCAGTACTTC.

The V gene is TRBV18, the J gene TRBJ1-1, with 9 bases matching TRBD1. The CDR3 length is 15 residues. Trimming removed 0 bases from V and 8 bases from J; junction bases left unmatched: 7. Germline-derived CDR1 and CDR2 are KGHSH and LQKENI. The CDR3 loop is CASSPPRDRGDEAFF. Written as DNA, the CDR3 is TGTGCCAGCTCACCACCCCGAGACAGGGGGGACGAAGCTTTCTTT. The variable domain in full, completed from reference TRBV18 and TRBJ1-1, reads NAGVMQNPRHLVRRRGQEARLRCSPMKGHSHVYWYRQLPEEGLKFMVYLQKENIIDESGMPKERFSAEFPKEGPSILRIQQVVRGDSAAYFCASSPPRDRGDEAFFGQGTRLTVV.

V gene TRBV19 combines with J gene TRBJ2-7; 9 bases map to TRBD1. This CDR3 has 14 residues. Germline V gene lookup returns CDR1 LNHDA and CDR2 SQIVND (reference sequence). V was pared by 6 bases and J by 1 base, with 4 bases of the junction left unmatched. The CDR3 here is CASRRTGASYEQYF. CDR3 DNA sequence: TGTGCCAGTAGGAGGACAGGGGCTTCCTACGAGCAGTACTTC.

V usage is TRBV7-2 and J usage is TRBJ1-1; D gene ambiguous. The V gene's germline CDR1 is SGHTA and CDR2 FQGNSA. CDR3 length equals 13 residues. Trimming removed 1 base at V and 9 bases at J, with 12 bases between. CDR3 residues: CASSLVFQQKAFF. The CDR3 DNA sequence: TGTGCCAGCAGCTTAGTATTCCAACAAAAAGCTTTCTTT.

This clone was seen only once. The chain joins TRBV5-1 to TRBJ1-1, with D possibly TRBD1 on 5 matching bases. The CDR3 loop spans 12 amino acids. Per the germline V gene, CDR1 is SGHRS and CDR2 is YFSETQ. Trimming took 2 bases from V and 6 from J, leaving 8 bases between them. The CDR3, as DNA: TGCGCCAGCAGCTTCCAGGGTTCTGAAGCTTTCTTT. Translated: CASSFQGSEAFF.

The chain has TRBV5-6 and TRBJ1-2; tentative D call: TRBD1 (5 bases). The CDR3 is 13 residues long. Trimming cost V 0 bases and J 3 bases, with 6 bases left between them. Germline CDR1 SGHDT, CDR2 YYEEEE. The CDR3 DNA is TGTGCCAGCAGCTTGGGGGGCGACTATGGCTACACCTTC. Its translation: CASSLGGDYGYTF.

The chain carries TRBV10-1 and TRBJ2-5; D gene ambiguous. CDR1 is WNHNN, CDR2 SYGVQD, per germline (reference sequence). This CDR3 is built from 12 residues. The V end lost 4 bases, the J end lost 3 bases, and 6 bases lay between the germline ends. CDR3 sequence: CASSGPEETQYF. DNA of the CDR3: TGCGCCAGCAGTGGGCCCGAAGAGACCCAGTACTTC.